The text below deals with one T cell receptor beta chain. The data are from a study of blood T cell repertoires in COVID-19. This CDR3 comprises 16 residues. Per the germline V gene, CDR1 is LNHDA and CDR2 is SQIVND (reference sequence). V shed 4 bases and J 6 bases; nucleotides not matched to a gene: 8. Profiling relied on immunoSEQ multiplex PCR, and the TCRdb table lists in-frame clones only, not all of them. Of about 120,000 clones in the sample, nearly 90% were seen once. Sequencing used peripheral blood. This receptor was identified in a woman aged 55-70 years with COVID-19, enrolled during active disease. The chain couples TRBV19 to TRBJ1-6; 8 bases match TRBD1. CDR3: CASSTDRGWGNSPLHF. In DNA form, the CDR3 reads TGTGCCAGTAGTACCGACAGGGGATGGGGTAATTCACCCCTCCACTTT.